A single sample is the source of the 26 T cell receptor beta chains below, sequenced in a study of T cell responses to AZD1222 COVID-19 vaccine. Method: immunoSEQ multiplex PCR; TCRdb's copy keeps in-frame clones and lacks some. Of 140,000 to 150,000 clones in the sample, over 90% were seen once. The sample was peripheral blood, taken on day 0 of AZD1222 vaccination. These TCRs come from an adult in good health.

This clone was detected ten times or more. The genes are TRBV6-4 and TRBJ2-3; no firm D call. With 4 bases removed from V and 0 bases from J, the gap between germline ends came to 5 bases. Germline CDR1 is MRHNA and CDR2 is SNTAGT. The CDR3 runs to 13 residues. CDR3 sequence: CASSASSTDTQYF. As DNA, the CDR3 is TGTGCCAGCAGTGCTTCTAGCACAGATACGCAGTATTTT.

This chain joins TRBV19 and TRBJ1-2, with no clear D. Germline V CDR1 and CDR2: LNHDA, SQIVND (reference sequence). V lost 1 base and J lost 2, with 11 bases in between. The CDR3 runs to 15 residues. CDR3 protein: CASSIGMRGNYGYTF. The DNA of the CDR3 is TGTGCCAGTAGTATAGGAATGCGGGGAAACTATGGCTACACCTTC.

V is TRBV5-1 and J is TRBJ2-1; D is ambiguous. CDR1 SGHRS and CDR2 YFSETQ come from the germline V gene. CDR3 length: 14 amino acids. With 0 bases removed from V and 6 bases from J, the gap between germline ends came to 10 bases. CDR3 nucleotide sequence: TGCGCCAGCAGCTTGGAAGTAGCCGGCAATGAGCAGTTCTTC. As protein: CASSLEVAGNEQFF.

The CDR3: CASSSPGQGNNSPLHF. In DNA form, the CDR3 reads TGTGCCAGCAGTTCTCCGGGACAGGGAAATAATTCACCCCTCCACTTT. The genes are TRBV27 and TRBJ1-6; 9 bases line up with TRBD1. The CDR3 length is 16 residues. The germline V gene encodes CDR1 MNHEY and CDR2 SMNVEV (reference sequence). Trimming took 4 bases from V and 5 from J; bases not matched to a gene: 6.

The chain uses TRBV5-1 and TRBJ1-1, with TRBD1 as a possible D gene (5 bases). CDR1 and CDR2 (germline): SGHRS, YFSETQ. This CDR3 is built from 13 residues. The ends were cut back, 3 bases at V and 6 bases at J, with 12 bases in the middle. CDR3 DNA: TGCGCCAGCAGCTCCTGGGCGGGGGCTGAAGCTTTCTTT. Its translation: CASSSWAGAEAFF.

The chain combines TRBV19 with TRBJ2-5, with TRBD1 matching over 7 bases. The CDR3 loop spans 15 amino acids. Per the germline V gene, CDR1 is LNHDA and CDR2 is SQIVND (reference sequence). Trimming took 2 bases from V and 5 from J; bases not matched to a gene: 8. The CDR3 DNA sequence: TGTGCCAGTAGTATAAGCCCGACAGGGTGGGAGACCCAGTACTTC. Residues: CASSISPTGWETQYF.

The genes are TRBV28 and TRBJ2-5, with D possibly being TRBD1 (8 bases). V was trimmed by 3 bases and J by 4 bases, leaving 18 bases between them. The CDR3 is 16 residues long. CDR1 and CDR2 (germline): MDHEN, SYDVKM. This CDR3 reads CASSLIGQGGRETQYF. CDR3 DNA: TGTGCCAGCAGTTTGATAGGACAGGGAGGGAGAGAGACCCAGTACTTC.

J is TRBJ2-1 and V is TRBV7-2; D not certain. The CDR3 consists of 12 residues. Trimming shortened V by 4 bases and J by 5 bases, and 6 bases separated the two germline ends. CDR1 is SGHTA, CDR2 FQGNSA, per germline. The chain's CDR3 is CASSSDNNEQFF. The CDR3 region has the DNA TGTGCCAGCAGCTCAGACAACAATGAGCAGTTCTTC.

This clone has just a few counts. V is TRBV2 and J is TRBJ1-2; TRBD1 matches at 10 bases. The CDR3 runs 17 residues. Germline loops: CDR1 SNHLY, CDR2 FYNNEI. V lost 5 bases, J lost 3 bases, and 12 bases stayed unmatched. CDR3: CASSPGQGIRFYYGYTF. CDR3 DNA sequence: TGTGCCAGCAGTCCGGGACAGGGGATTCGATTTTACTATGGCTACACCTTC.

This chain links TRBV5-1 with TRBJ1-3; D is ambiguous. Trimming pared 1 base from V and 2 bases from J, leaving 10 bases between. This CDR3 contains 15 residues. Looked up from germline, CDR1 is SGHRS and CDR2 is YFSETQ. Here the CDR3 reads CASSLSGSAGNTIYF. The CDR3 DNA follows: TGCGCCAGCAGCTTGTCGGGGAGTGCTGGAAACACCATATATTTT.

The chain links TRBV19 to TRBJ1-5; tentatively, D is TRBD1 (5 bases). The germline V and J ends were trimmed by 6 bases and 9 bases, with 15 bases remaining between them. Germline assignment: CDR1 LNHDA and CDR2 SQIVND (reference sequence). CDR3 size: 13 residues. CDR3 protein: CASRRDGVWPQHF. The CDR3 coding sequence is TGTGCCAGTAGGCGGGACGGTGTTTGGCCCCAGCATTTT.

V usage is TRBV5-1 and J usage is TRBJ1-6; D unresolved. Germline values: CDR1 SGHRS, CDR2 YFSETQ. With 1 base removed from V and 7 bases from J, the gap between germline ends came to 15 bases. The CDR3 consists of 16 residues. CDR3 protein: CASSLRGLVRNSPLHF. CDR3 sequence (DNA): TGCGCCAGCAGCTTGCGCGGGCTGGTGCGGAATTCACCCCTCCACTTT. The variable domain in full, completed from reference TRBV5-1 and TRBJ1-6, reads KAGVTQTPRYLIKTRGQQVTLSCSPISGHRSVSWYQQTPGQGLQFLFEYFSETQRNKGNFPGRFSGRQFSNSRSEMNVSTLELGDSALYLCASSLRGLVRNSPLHFGNGTRLTVT.

The rearrangement uses TRBV5-1 and TRBJ1-1; possibly TRBD1 for D (6 bases). In germline, CDR1 is SGHRS, CDR2 YFSETQ. The CDR3 is made up of 15 amino acids. Trimming removed 0 bases at V and 0 bases at J, with 9 bases between. The CDR3 coding sequence is TGCGCCAGCAGCTTGGCACAGGGAGTGAACACTGAAGCTTTCTTT. This gives the protein CASSLAQGVNTEAFF.

The chain employs TRBV9 and TRBJ1-2; D is ambiguous. The V end was cut by 5 bases, the J end by 4 bases, with 12 bases between. Germline V lookup: CDR1 SGDLS, CDR2 YYNGEE. The CDR3 contains 13 residues. In DNA form, the CDR3 reads TGTGCCAGCAGGTGCTCCCTCTTCTATGGCTACACCTTC. It translates to CASRCSLFYGYTF.

The CDR3 reads CASSPETNSNYGYTF. Written as DNA, the CDR3 is TGTGCCAGCTCACCGGAGACTAACTCTAACTATGGCTACACCTTC. This chain connects TRBV18 to TRBJ1-2; D is undetermined. This CDR3 spans 15 amino acids. Germline CDR1 is KGHSH and CDR2 is LQKENI. Trimming stripped 3 bases from V and 0 bases from J, with 11 bases between.

J is TRBJ2-5 and V is TRBV5-5, with 8 positions matching TRBD2. CDR1 and CDR2 (germline): SGHKS, YYEKEE (reference sequence). The CDR3 contains 14 residues. Trimming at V came to 4 bases and at J to 1 base, leaving 3 bases not matched to a gene. CDR3 amino acids: CASSRLAGQETQYF. CDR3 in DNA: TGTGCCAGCAGCCGTCTAGCGGGCCAAGAGACCCAGTACTTC. The entire variable domain, with the rest obtained from reference TRBV5-5 and TRBJ2-5, is as follows: DAGVTQSPTHLIKTRGQQVTLRCSPISGHKSVSWYQQVLGQGPQFIFQYYEKEERGRGNFPDRFSARQFPNYSSELNVNALLLGDSALYLCASSRLAGQETQYFGPGTRLLVL.

The J gene is TRBJ2-3, the V gene TRBV11-3; D might be TRBD1 (7 bases). Trimming pared 2 bases from V and 6 bases from J, leaving 18 bases between. Germline CDR1 reads SGHNT; CDR2 reads YENEEA. This CDR3 has 16 amino acids. The CDR3 protein is CASSLRDRGGLDTQYF. In nucleotides, the CDR3 is TGTGCCAGCAGCTTAAGGGACAGAGGGGGACTCGATACGCAGTATTTT.

The chain recombines TRBV11-2 with TRBJ2-7, with 9 bases identical to TRBD1. The V gene end was trimmed by 3 bases and the J gene end by 2 bases; junction bases not matched to a gene: 17. CDR1 and CDR2 from the germline V gene are SGHAT and FQNNGV. The CDR3 has 19 amino acids. The chain's CDR3 is CASSFARSPGQGIAYEQYF. The CDR3 DNA reads as TGTGCCAGCAGCTTTGCCCGCTCACCGGGACAGGGCATCGCCTACGAGCAGTACTTC.

The V call is TRBV11-2, the J call TRBJ2-5; D call uncertain. This CDR3 spans 13 amino acids. The ends were cut back, 1 base at V and 3 bases at J, with 6 bases in the middle. The germline gives CDR1 SGHAT, CDR2 FQNNGV. The CDR3 is CASSLAVEETQYF. CDR3 DNA: TGTGCCAGCAGCTTAGCAGTTGAAGAGACCCAGTACTTC.

The chain has TRBV5-1 and TRBJ2-1; 7 bases are shared with TRBD1. The CDR3 has 15 residues. Germline CDR1 is SGHRS and CDR2 is YFSETQ. The V segment lost 0 bases and the J segment 4 bases; nucleotides outside the gene matches: 4. CDR3 coding DNA: TGCGCCAGCAGCTTGGAGGGGGCAGATTACAATGAGCAGTTCTTC. Amino acids: CASSLEGADYNEQFF.

CDR3 DNA: TGTGCCAGCAGCTTGACTAGCGGGGGATCCTACGAGCAGTACTTC. Translation: CASSLTSGGSYEQYF. The chain is built from TRBV5-5 and TRBJ2-7, with 11 bases that match TRBD2. CDR1 and CDR2 (germline): SGHKS, YYEKEE (reference sequence). There are 15 residues in the CDR3. V trimming: 1 base; J trimming: 1 base; junction bases outside the gene matches: 1. The full variable domain, its missing parts supplied by reference TRBV5-5 and TRBJ2-7, is DAGVTQSPTHLIKTRGQQVTLRCSPISGHKSVSWYQQVLGQGPQFIFQYYEKEERGRGNFPDRFSARQFPNYSSELNVNALLLGDSALYLCASSLTSGGSYEQYFGPGTRLTVT.

The rearrangement links TRBV28 to TRBJ1-2; D uncertain. V was clipped by 10 bases and J by 7 bases, with 19 bases between them. The CDR3 spans 13 residues. CDR1 is MDHEN, CDR2 SYDVKM, per germline. The CDR3 reads CANAPGRWGGYTF. CDR3 DNA: TGTGCCAACGCACCTGGGCGGTGGGGTGGCTACACCTTC.

A single count supports this clone. The V and J genes are TRBV19 and TRBJ1-6; a weak D match, TRBD1 (6 bases). The CDR3 consists of 14 residues. The V gene lost 5 bases and the J gene lost 10 bases, with 15 bases spanning the gap. Germline CDR1 LNHDA, CDR2 SQIVND (reference sequence). In DNA, the CDR3 is TGTGCCAGTAGTGGAGAGGGGGGAAGCTCACCCCTCCACTTT. It codes for CASSGEGGSSPLHF. Supplemented by reference TRBV19 and TRBJ1-6, the full variable domain reads DGGITQSPKYLFRKEGQNVTLSCEQNLNHDAMYWYRQDPGQGLRLIYYSQIVNDFQKGDIAEGYSVSREKKESFPLTVTSAQKNPTAFYLCASSGEGGSSPLHFGNGTRLTVT.

The chain employs TRBV4-2 and TRBJ2-1; TRBD1 is a possible D gene (5 bases). The length of the CDR3 is 16 residues. The V and J ends lost 0 bases and 1 base respectively, with 10 bases between them. Germline-derived CDR1 and CDR2 are LGHNA and YNFKEQ. In nucleotides, the CDR3 is TGTGCCAGCAGCCAAGAGGGGCAGGTGTCCTACAATGAGCAGTTCTTC. Protein product: CASSQEGQVSYNEQFF.

J is TRBJ1-3 and V is TRBV18; 7 nucleotides match TRBD1. V dropped 6 bases and J dropped 2; count of bases not matched to a gene: 7. CDR3 length: 15 amino acids. Germline V gene data show CDR1 as KGHSH and CDR2 as LQKENI. This CDR3 is CASSPDREAGNTIYF. In DNA form, the CDR3 reads TGTGCCAGCTCCCCCGACAGGGAAGCTGGAAACACCATATATTTT.

The J gene is TRBJ2-2, the V gene TRBV27, with 15 positions matching TRBD2. The CDR3 runs 18 residues. With V trimmed by 5 bases and J by 4 bases, 8 bases remained unmatched. Germline lookup yields CDR1 MNHEY and CDR2 SMNVEV (reference sequence). This CDR3 is CASSPYGLAGGFTGELFF. The CDR3 nucleotides are TGTGCCAGCAGTCCCTACGGACTAGCGGGAGGGTTCACCGGGGAGCTGTTTTTT.